One and the same sample provided the 27 T cell receptor beta chains below, sequenced in a study of identical twins. TCRdb re-called the 5' RACE reads through MiXCR, storing one row per CDR3 protein. The sample has 420,000 or so distinct CDR3 sequences, about a fifth seen once; the top ten hold about 12%. The specimen sequenced was naive T cells sorted from blood. The receptors were gathered from a man aged 50 to 60 in good health.

This clonotype was seen a handful of times. The chain employs TRBV11-1 and TRBJ2-1; TRBD2 matches 7 bases. This CDR3 is 17 amino acids long. With V trimmed by 1 base and J by 2 bases, 8 bases remained unmatched. Germline CDR1 reads SGHAT; CDR2 reads FQDESV (reference sequence). This CDR3 reads CASSLVLGLETYNEQFF. CDR3 coding DNA: TGTGCCAGCAGCTTAGTCCTAGGACTAGAAACCTACAATGAGCAGTTCTTC.

The table lists this clonotype with many counts. The chain is built from TRBV6-4 and TRBJ2-4, with TRBD1 matching 8 bases. The germline V gene encodes CDR1 MRHNA and CDR2 SNTAGT. V was pared by 6 bases and J by 0 bases, with 13 bases of the junction left unmatched. CDR3 length equals 18 residues. For the CDR3, the DNA is TGTGCCAGCAGAGCGACAGGGGAATCCTACTTAGCCAAAAACATTCAGTACTTC. It translates to CASRATGESYLAKNIQYF.

The chain combines TRBV11-2 with TRBJ2-1; perhaps TRBD2 as D (7 bases). Between the trimmed V and J ends, which lost 1 base and 4 bases, there was a span of 14 bases. CDR1 and CDR2 (germline): SGHAT, FQNNGV. The CDR3 extends over 16 amino acids. The CDR3 nucleotides read TGTGCCAGCAGCTTAGTGATCGGGGGGCATTACAATGAGCAGTTCTTC. It yields the protein CASSLVIGGHYNEQFF.

This clonotype was seen ten or more times. The genes are TRBV5-1 and TRBJ2-7; D ambiguous. This CDR3 has 12 residues. V was shortened by 0 bases and J by 5 bases, with 6 bases between the two germline ends. CDR1 is SGHRS and CDR2 is YFSETQ in the germline V gene. The CDR3 region has the DNA TGCGCCAGCAGCTTGGTCTGGGACGAGCAGTACTTC. The encoded protein is CASSLVWDEQYF. Complete variable domain (other parts from reference TRBV5-1 and TRBJ2-7): KAGVTQTPRYLIKTRGQQVTLSCSPISGHRSVSWYQQTPGQGLQFLFEYFSETQRNKGNFPGRFSGRQFSNSRSEMNVSTLELGDSALYLCASSLVWDEQYFGPGTRLTVT.

This clonotype showed up just a few times. The chain couples TRBV20-1 to TRBJ1-5; D is undetermined. Germline loops: CDR1 DFQATT, CDR2 SNEGSKA (reference sequence). CDR3 length: 13 amino acids. Deletions cut 3 bases from V and 3 bases from J, with 9 bases between. The chain's CDR3 is CSARASLNQPQHF. CDR3 nucleotides: TGCAGTGCTAGGGCGTCCCTCAATCAGCCCCAGCATTTT.

DNA of the CDR3: TGTGCCAGCAGCTCTAGCGGGAGGAGCTCCTACAATGAGCAGTTCTTC. This encodes CASSSSGRSSYNEQFF. The chain joins TRBV11-3 to TRBJ2-1, with 11 bases aligning to TRBD2. There are 16 residues in the CDR3. The V gene's germline CDR1 is SGHNT and CDR2 YENEEA. After removal of 4 bases from V and 0 bases from J, the junction contained 2 bases not matched to a gene.

The gene calls are TRBV5-1 and TRBJ2-3; 7 nucleotides align to TRBD1. Germline V gene sequence: CDR1 SGHRS, CDR2 YFSETQ. V lost 4 bases to trimming and J lost 2 bases; unmatched junction nucleotides: 10. The CDR3 contains 16 residues. For the CDR3, the DNA is TGCGCCAGCAGCCTAGAAGGGGGCGCCGACACAGATACGCAGTATTTT. As protein: CASSLEGGADTDTQYF.

The V gene is TRBV4-3, the J gene TRBJ2-6; TRBD2 matches at 10 bases. The CDR3 is made up of 19 amino acids. V was pared by 0 bases and J by 0 bases, with 5 bases of the junction left unmatched. Germline lookup yields CDR1 LGHNA and CDR2 YSLEER. Here the CDR3 DNA reads TGCGCCAGCAGCCAAGAACCTAGCGGGGGTAACTCTGGGGCCAACGTCCTGACTTTC. It is translated as CASSQEPSGGNSGANVLTF.

The count of this clonotype is one. V usage is TRBV7-2 and J usage is TRBJ2-5, with D possibly called TRBD1 or TRBD2 (5 bases each). Trimming removed 9 bases from V and 3 bases from J, with 20 bases in between. The CDR3 covers 15 residues. Germline V gene lookup returns CDR1 SGHTA and CDR2 FQGNSA. CDR3 sequence (DNA): TGTGCCAGTACAAGAAGGGGTAGCGTGGAAGAGACCCAGTACTTC. It codes for CASTRRGSVEETQYF. The complete variable domain, with remaining parts taken from reference TRBV7-2 and TRBJ2-5, reads GAGVSQSPSNKVTEKGKDVELRCDPISGHTALYWYRQSLGQGLEFLIYFQGNSAPDKSGLPSDRFSAERTGGSVSTLTIQRTQQEDSAVYLCASTRRGSVEETQYFGPGTRLLVL.

This clonotype was detected a few times. V gene TRBV20-1 combines with J gene TRBJ2-5, with D maybe TRBD1 (6 bases). Per germline, CDR1 DFQATT and CDR2 SNEGSKA (reference sequence). CDR3 size: 12 residues. V was cut by 5 bases and J by 14 bases, with 21 bases left in between. The CDR3 region is CSALTLQGTSYF. In DNA, the CDR3 is TGCAGTGCTCTCACACTACAGGGAACCTCTTACTTC.

The rearrangement links TRBV14 to TRBJ2-1, with TRBD2 identical over 13 bases. This CDR3 spans 16 amino acids. Germline V gene sequence: CDR1 SGHDN, CDR2 FVKESK. The V gene end was trimmed by 4 bases and the J gene end by 3 bases; junction bases not matched to a gene: 3. The CDR3 spells CASSPGLAGYYNEQFF. Written as DNA, the CDR3 is TGTGCCAGCAGCCCGGGACTAGCGGGGTACTACAATGAGCAGTTCTTC.

There are many counts of this clonotype. The chain employs TRBV29-1 and TRBJ2-1; D possibly corresponds to TRBD2 (5 bases). Germline V gene lookup returns CDR1 SQVTM and CDR2 ANQGSEA. This CDR3 spans 14 amino acids. Trimming took off 8 bases at V and 0 bases at J, with 14 bases between the two ends. This chain's CDR3 is CSTKEEVSYNEQFF. CDR3 DNA: TGCAGCACAAAGGAGGAGGTCTCCTACAATGAGCAGTTCTTC.

This clonotype was counted between two and nine times. The chain recombines TRBV19 with TRBJ2-1; TRBD1 matches 8 bases. The CDR3 loop spans 16 amino acids. After removal of 0 bases from V and 4 bases from J, the junction contained 5 bases not matched to a gene. Germline CDR1 and CDR2: LNHDA and SQIVND (reference sequence). CDR3 residues: CASSIEDRASYNEQFF. The CDR3 bases are TGTGCCAGTAGTATAGAGGACAGGGCCTCATACAATGAGCAGTTCTTC.

The V and J genes are TRBV6-1 and TRBJ2-5; a weak D match, TRBD2 (6 bases). Trimming removed 6 bases from V and 4 bases from J, with 18 bases in between. Looked up from germline, CDR1 is MNHNS and CDR2 is SASEGT. This CDR3 contains 15 residues. CDR3 sequence (DNA): TGTGCCAGCAGCCGCCTGGGACTTTCCGCAGAGACCCAGTACTTC. Translating it yields CASSRLGLSAETQYF.

V is TRBV9 and J is TRBJ2-1; D possibly uses TRBD1 or TRBD2 (5 bases each). Germline V gene sequence: CDR1 SGDLS, CDR2 YYNGEE. V was cut by 1 base and J by 5 bases, with 16 bases left in between. This CDR3 contains 16 residues. This chain's CDR3 is CASSVSMGPGNNEQFF. CDR3 nucleotides: TGTGCCAGCAGCGTATCAATGGGACCCGGGAACAATGAGCAGTTCTTC.

This clonotype showed up just a few times. The chain joins TRBV5-1 to TRBJ2-2, with TRBD2 identical over 8 bases. Germline V gene lookup returns CDR1 SGHRS and CDR2 YFSETQ. The ends lost 4 bases at V and 7 bases at J; junction bases unmatched: 9. The CDR3 contains 15 residues. This chain's CDR3 is CASSPSTSVNGELFF. DNA of the CDR3: TGCGCCAGCAGCCCGTCGACTAGCGTCAACGGGGAGCTGTTTTTT.

This clonotype was seen more than once but under ten times. This rearrangement joins TRBV11-3 to TRBJ2-3; D is possibly TRBD1 (5 bases). The CDR3 spans 16 residues. The ends were cut back, 1 base at V and 2 bases at J, with 13 bases in the middle. Germline lookup yields CDR1 SGHNT and CDR2 YENEEA. Here the CDR3 reads CASSLGSDTYTDTQYF. The CDR3 DNA is TGTGCCAGCAGCTTAGGGTCGGACACCTACACAGATACGCAGTATTTT.

There are a few counts of this clonotype. This sequence joins TRBV2 and TRBJ2-1; D is unclear. The germline V and J ends were trimmed by 3 bases and 4 bases, with 19 bases remaining between them. The CDR3 length is 17 residues. Germline V lookup: CDR1 SNHLY, CDR2 FYNNEI. The CDR3 nucleotides are TGTGCCAGCAGTGAGTTTGAGTCGGCGGATAATTACAATGAGCAGTTCTTC. This translates into CASSEFESADNYNEQFF. The complete variable domain, with remaining parts taken from reference TRBV2 and TRBJ2-1, reads EPEVTQTPSHQVTQMGQEVILRCVPISNHLYFYWYRQILGQKVEFLVSFYNNEISEKSEIFDDQFSVERPDGSNFTLKIRSTKLEDSAMYFCASSEFESADNYNEQFFGPGTRLTVL.

The rearrangement uses TRBV11-2 and TRBJ2-1; 7 bases map to TRBD1. V shed 6 bases and J 7 bases; nucleotides not matched to a gene: 12. The CDR3 spans 15 residues. Germline-derived CDR1 and CDR2 are SGHAT and FQNNGV. DNA of the CDR3: TGTGCCAGCAGGAAGCCGGGACAGACCAAGAATGAGCAGTTCTTC. This encodes CASRKPGQTKNEQFF. Variable domain in full (rest from reference TRBV11-2 and TRBJ2-1): EAGVAQSPRYKIIEKRQSVAFWCNPISGHATLYWYQQILGQGPKLLIQFQNNGVVDDSQLPKDRFSAERLKGVDSTLKIQPAKLEDSAVYLCASRKPGQTKNEQFFGPGTRLTVL.

This clonotype was counted between two and nine times. The V and J genes are TRBV24-1 and TRBJ1-5; D is perhaps TRBD1 (5 bases). Per the germline V gene, CDR1 is KGHDR and CDR2 is SFDVKD. The CDR3 contains 15 residues. V lost 3 bases and J 0 bases, leaving 8 bases between the germline ends. CDR3 loop: CATSDRGYSNQPQHF. The CDR3 bases are TGTGCCACCAGTGATAGGGGATATAGCAATCAGCCCCAGCATTTT.

This clonotype turned up a few times. The V gene is TRBV28, the J gene TRBJ1-2, with D hard to call. Trimming took 2 bases from V and 2 from J, leaving 6 bases between them. The CDR3 totals 13 residues. Germline V CDR1 and CDR2: MDHEN, SYDVKM. The CDR3 loop is CASSLEVNYGYTF. The CDR3 DNA reads TGTGCCAGCAGTTTAGAGGTCAACTATGGCTACACCTTC.

The rearrangement links TRBV7-2 to TRBJ1-6; a possible D gene is TRBD1 (5 bases). Trimming left V 5 bases short and J 5 bases short, with 16 bases between. The CDR3 is 16 residues long. Germline loops: CDR1 SGHTA, CDR2 FQGNSA. Written as DNA, the CDR3 is TGTGCCAGCAGCACGGCCGGGGCTCTGAATAATTCACCCCTCCACTTT. It specifies CASSTAGALNNSPLHF.

This clonotype has just a few counts. This chain joins TRBV20-1 and TRBJ1-2, with D possibly matching TRBD1 (5 bases). The germline V gene encodes CDR1 DFQATT and CDR2 SNEGSKA (reference sequence). Trimming stripped 6 bases from V and 7 bases from J, with 15 bases between. There are 12 residues in the CDR3. In nucleotides, the CDR3 is TGCAGTGCGCTCCAGGGTCGGTTTGGCTACACCTTC. Translation: CSALQGRFGYTF.

This chain links TRBV29-1 with TRBJ1-3; D unclear. From germline, CDR1 is SQVTM and CDR2 ANQGSEA. The CDR3 length is 16 residues. Trimming took off 0 bases at V and 0 bases at J, with 12 bases between the two ends. In DNA, the CDR3 is TGCAGCGTTGAAGATCTGAACTCGAGCTCTGGAAACACCATATATTTT. Protein sequence: CSVEDLNSSSGNTIYF.

This clonotype was found a few times. The chain uses TRBV5-1 and TRBJ1-2, with 11 nucleotides matching TRBD1. The trim removed 4 bases at V and 4 bases at J, leaving 6 bases unmatched. Germline CDR1 SGHRS, CDR2 YFSETQ. CDR3 length: 15 amino acids. CDR3 sequence: CASSSGQGAGYGYTF. CDR3 nucleotide sequence: TGCGCCAGCAGCAGCGGACAGGGGGCTGGCTATGGCTACACCTTC.

V gene TRBV11-2 combines with J gene TRBJ2-7; D may be TRBD2 (6 bases). Trimming took 2 bases from V and 4 from J, leaving 18 bases between them. The V gene's germline CDR1 is SGHAT and CDR2 FQNNGV. The CDR3 totals 16 residues. DNA for the CDR3: TGTGCCAGCAGCTTAAATCAACTAGCAGACTTGTACGAGCAGTACTTC. Translating it yields CASSLNQLADLYEQYF.

This clonotype occurred a few times. The chain has TRBV11-2 and TRBJ1-3, with D perhaps TRBD1 (5 bases). CDR3 size: 17 residues. The V and J ends lost 2 bases and 0 bases respectively, with 14 bases between them. From germline, CDR1 is SGHAT and CDR2 FQNNGV. The CDR3 bases are TGTGCCAGCAGCTTATATCGGGGGATGGTCTCTGGAAACACCATATATTTT. This translates into CASSLYRGMVSGNTIYF. Based on the CDR3 plus reference TRBV11-2 and TRBJ1-3, the full variable domain is EAGVAQSPRYKIIEKRQSVAFWCNPISGHATLYWYQQILGQGPKLLIQFQNNGVVDDSQLPKDRFSAERLKGVDSTLKIQPAKLEDSAVYLCASSLYRGMVSGNTIYFGEGSWLTVV.